The 10 T cell receptor beta chains reported below all come from one sample, sequenced in a study of blood T cell repertoires in COVID-19. Libraries were prepared by immunoSEQ multiplex PCR; TCRdb keeps only in-frame clonotypes and omits some of them. The sample consists of more than 150,000 clones, under 85% of them appearing once. The material sequenced was peripheral blood. These receptors were obtained from a woman between 40 and 55 years old with acute or convalescent COVID-19.

The rearrangement links TRBV7-9 to TRBJ2-1; 7 positions agree with TRBD2. After removal of 3 bases from V and 8 bases from J, the junction contained 4 bases not matched to a gene. Germline V CDR1 and CDR2: SEHNR, FQNEAQ (reference sequence). The CDR3 length is 13 residues. The CDR3 DNA is TGTGCCAGCAGCTTGGGGCTAGCGGATGAGCAGTTCTTC. As protein: CASSLGLADEQFF.

The chain combines TRBV4-2 with TRBJ2-2; TRBD2 matches 14 bases. With V trimmed by 1 base and J by 0 bases, 7 bases remained unmatched. The CDR3 extends over 20 amino acids. From germline, CDR1 is LGHNA and CDR2 YNFKEQ. DNA of the CDR3: TGTGCCAGCAGCCAAGGACTAGCGGGAGGGCCTACCCCGAACACCGGGGAGCTGTTTTTT. Translating it yields CASSQGLAGGPTPNTGELFF.

The gene calls are TRBV5-5 and TRBJ1-1, with D maybe TRBD1 (5 bases). This CDR3 is 13 amino acids long. Per the germline V gene, CDR1 is SGHKS and CDR2 is YYEKEE (reference sequence). Between the trimmed V and J ends, which lost 2 bases and 5 bases, there was a span of 10 bases. The DNA for the CDR3 is TGTGCCAGCAGCTTACAGGCATTAACTGAAGCTTTCTTT. Its translation is CASSLQALTEAFF.

The chain combines TRBV5-5 with TRBJ1-5; TRBD1 agrees at 9 bases. The length of the CDR3 is 14 residues. Germline CDR1 and CDR2: SGHKS and YYEKEE (reference sequence). V shed 3 bases and J 6 bases; nucleotides not matched to a gene: 4. The CDR3 loop is CASSSGTGFQPQHF. The CDR3 DNA reads as TGTGCCAGCAGCTCCGGGACAGGGTTTCAGCCCCAGCATTTT.

The chain joins TRBV24-1 to TRBJ1-2; no clear D gene. Trimming shortened V by 4 bases and J by 9 bases, and 20 bases separated the two germline ends. Germline-derived CDR1 and CDR2 are KGHDR and SFDVKD. This CDR3 is built from 15 residues. CDR3 in DNA: TGTGCCACCAGTGAAGCCGGAGGGTGGGCGGCCAGCTACACCTTC. Its protein is CATSEAGGWAASYTF.

This chain connects TRBV10-3 to TRBJ1-5; maybe TRBD1 (5 bases). CDR1 is ENHRY and CDR2 is SYGVKD in the germline V gene. This CDR3 contains 14 residues. Between the trimmed V and J ends, which lost 4 bases and 5 bases, there was a span of 12 bases. The CDR3 sequence is CAISAGREDQPQHF. CDR3 in DNA: TGTGCCATCAGTGCGGGGCGGGAAGATCAGCCCCAGCATTTT.

The chain combines TRBV9 with TRBJ2-2; TRBD2 aligns across 7 bases. The CDR3 runs to 16 residues. CDR1 is SGDLS and CDR2 is YYNGEE in the germline V gene. The junction had 10 bases not matched to a gene; V was cut back by 2 bases and J by 6 bases. CDR3 sequence: CASSVSSGTISGELFF. CDR3 in DNA: TGTGCCAGCAGCGTCTCCAGCGGGACTATATCCGGGGAGCTGTTTTTT.

The chain has TRBV15 and TRBJ2-3, with 7 bases that match TRBD2. The CDR3 spans 15 residues. Looked up from germline, CDR1 is LNHNV and CDR2 is YYDKDF (reference sequence). Unmatched junction bases numbered 4, after V lost 3 bases and J lost 1 base. The CDR3 reads CATSRGSGGTDTQYF. The CDR3 nucleotides read TGTGCCACCAGCAGGGGGAGCGGGGGCACAGATACGCAGTATTTT.

This clone was recorded a few times. This sequence joins TRBV7-2 and TRBJ2-3; no firm D call. The CDR3 runs 15 residues. Germline V lookup: CDR1 SGHTA, CDR2 FQGNSA. Trimming took off 4 bases at V and 0 bases at J, with 11 bases between the two ends. CDR3 DNA sequence: TGTGCCAGCAGCTCCCCAGCGACTAGCACAGATACGCAGTATTTT. Translating gives CASSSPATSTDTQYF.

This clone was counted only a few times. V and J are TRBV6-5 and TRBJ1-2; a weak D match, TRBD1 (5 bases). V lost 8 bases and J 4 bases, leaving 20 bases between the germline ends. Germline V gene data show CDR1 as MNHEY and CDR2 as SVGAGI. The CDR3 runs to 15 residues. The CDR3 nucleotides are TGTGCCAGCCTACCACAGGCACCTTGGGGCTATGGCTACACCTTC. This codes for CASLPQAPWGYGYTF.